Given below is one T cell receptor (beta chain) in context. Antigen specificity is unknown. One end of the junction is discordant with germline, which a read error may explain. The germline V gene has CDR1 SSHAT and CDR2 FNYEAQ (reference sequence). The CDR3 runs 13 residues. Method: immunoSEQ multiplex PCR; TCRdb's copy keeps in-frame clones and lacks some. The sample contains over 40,000 clones, around 81% of which appear only once. This sample's time point: week 35, safety follow-up. Alongside topical imiquimod, each dose of vaccine comprised 300 ug of mutant IDH1 20-mer peptide. This sample is part of a study of a mutant IDH1 vaccine in newly diagnosed glioma.

The TCR was taken from a woman between 40 and 50 years old with glioma. Some clones in this sample may be carry-over from other donors' samples. This chain links TRBV7-7 with TRBJ1-1; TRBD1 is a possible D gene (5 bases). The sample was PBMCs, taken from a glioma patient whose treatment included an IDH1 peptide vaccine. This chain's CDR3 is CASSSDRNTEAFF. The CDR3 region has the DNA TGTGCTAGCAGCTCCGACAGAAACACTGAAGCTTTCTTT.